Shown below are 5 T cell receptor beta chains from a single sample sequenced in a study of CD8+CD57+ T cells in acquired aplastic anemia. TCR beta VDJ and CDR3 profiles were obtained from a genomic DNA template. MiXCR was run by TCRdb on the reads, yielding one entry per CDR3 protein. The table has about 98,000 distinct CDR3 sequences, roughly 70% seen once. Patients selected for sequencing had displayed CD8+CD57+ cell expansion by flow cytometry. Sequencing was performed on sorted CD4+, CD8+, or CD8+CD57+ T cells (not recorded which) from PBMCs. Receptor source: a human donor with aplastic anemia.

The chain links TRBV25-1 to TRBJ2-1; D possibly matches TRBD1 or TRBD2 (5 bases each). Trimming cost V 8 bases and J 2 bases, with 13 bases left between them. There are 14 residues in the CDR3. Germline CDR1 MGHDK, CDR2 SYGVNS. The CDR3 here is CASLMGTAYNEQFF. The DNA of the CDR3 is TGTGCCAGCCTCATGGGGACGGCCTACAATGAGCAGTTCTTC.

The chain joins TRBV10-3 to TRBJ2-1; the match to TRBD1 covers 7 bases. This CDR3 has 16 residues. Germline loops: CDR1 ENHRY, CDR2 SYGVKD. Trimming removed 2 bases from V and 7 bases from J; junction bases left unmatched: 11. DNA for the CDR3: TGTGCCATCAGTGAGCTAGGGGGCCTCTACTATAATGAGCAGTTCTTC. The encoded protein is CAISELGGLYYNEQFF.

The table lists this clonotype with a few counts. V is TRBV2 and J is TRBJ1-2; maybe TRBD1 (6 bases). Germline V gene data show CDR1 as SNHLY and CDR2 as FYNNEI. The length of the CDR3 is 14 residues. V was shortened by 2 bases and J by 6 bases, with 13 bases between the two germline ends. DNA of the CDR3: TGTGCCAGCAGTGAACTGGGGGGCGGCGATGGCTACACCTTC. This sequence encodes CASSELGGGDGYTF.

The CDR3 DNA is TGCGCCAGCAGTGCGGGCAGCTTCTATGGCTACACCTTC. As protein: CASSAGSFYGYTF. The gene calls are TRBV10-1 and TRBJ1-2, with D hard to call. This CDR3 region has 13 residues. Deletions cut 4 bases from V and 4 bases from J, with 10 bases between. Per germline, CDR1 WNHNN and CDR2 SYGVQD (reference sequence).

There are a few counts of this clonotype. J is TRBJ1-2 and V is TRBV19, with TRBD1 identical over 8 bases. V shed 0 bases and J 8 bases; nucleotides not matched to a gene: 2. Germline values: CDR1 LNHDA, CDR2 SQIVND (reference sequence). The CDR3 has 13 residues. The CDR3 here is CASSIEDRDGYTF. As DNA, the CDR3 is TGTGCCAGTAGTATAGAGGACAGGGACGGCTACACCTTC.